This T cell receptor (beta chain) was profiled in a study of read filtering for tumor transcriptome and immune sequencing. Across the study: R-ISS stage counts were eight or nine for I, approximately 16 for II, about seven for III.

This clonotype has ten or more counts. Its antigen remains unknown. This library used 300 to 500 ng RNA and molecular barcoded adaptors spanning alpha/delta and beta/gamma chains. One entry per CDR3 protein results from TCRdb running MiXCR on the reads. The table includes fewer than 35,000 distinct CDR3 sequences, roughly 18% detected once. Findings and limits, study-wide: IR-seq captured clonotypes deeper and more reliably than RNA-seq.

V shed 7 bases, J shed 9 bases, and the junction held 12 bases outside the gene matches. CDR3 length equals 14 residues. CDR1 SNHLY and CDR2 FYNNEI come from the germline V gene. The chain carries TRBV2 and TRBJ2-7; 10 bases map to TRBD2. This sequence was found in a donor aged 40 or over with multiple myeloma. Specimen: a population of CD138-negative cells sorted from bone marrow. CDR3 protein: CASNPAGGVAGQYF. CDR3 bases: TGTGCCAGCAATCCAGCGGGAGGGGTCGCCGGGCAGTACTTC.